The source of this TCR beta chain is a study of blood T cell repertoires in COVID-19. Study-wide background: Whether acute or convalescent, the COVID-19 samples came from the United States, Italy and Spain.

V lost 6 bases and J 0 bases, leaving 12 bases between the germline ends. Germline V gene lookup returns CDR1 SNHLY and CDR2 FYNNEI. The CDR3 covers 15 residues. The protocol was immunoSEQ multiplex PCR, while the TCRdb copy is restricted to in-frame clones and leaves out a portion. In the table there are roughly 80,000 clones, 88% of which are singletons. V gene TRBV2 combines with J gene TRBJ1-5; D is unclear. The TCR was taken from a human donor in a cohort sampled during active COVID-19. The sample was peripheral blood. The CDR3 DNA reads as TGTGCCAGCAGGCCCGACTCGAATAGCAATCAGCCCCAGCATTTT. Translated: CASRPDSNSNQPQHF.